The 8 T cell receptor beta chains below come from one sample, sequenced in a study of Ad26.COV2.S vaccination and SARS-CoV-2 variants. The method was immunoSEQ multiplex PCR; TCRdb's version includes in-frame clones alone and lacks a portion of them. The sample yields fewer than 150,000 clones, 75% to 90% seen once. The source was peripheral blood, collected after recovery from COVID-19. The receptors derive from a human donor who had recovered from COVID-19.

This clone was found a few times. The rearrangement links TRBV4-3 to TRBJ1-5, with D hard to call. V lost 4 bases, J lost 7 bases, and 11 bases lay in between. CDR1 and CDR2 (germline): LGHNA, YSLEER. The CDR3 length is 13 residues. The CDR3 sequence is CASSLGEGQPQHF. The CDR3 DNA reads TGCGCCAGCAGCCTCGGGGAGGGACAGCCCCAGCATTTT.

About this clone: This sample also contains other DNA sequences that code for the same CDR3. J is TRBJ2-6 and V is TRBV28; D call uncertain. Germline values: CDR1 MDHEN, CDR2 SYDVKM. The CDR3 has 13 amino acids. The V end was cut by 5 bases, the J end by 0 bases, with 2 bases between. This chain's CDR3 is CASSDSGANVLTF. The DNA of the CDR3 is TGTGCCAGCAGTGACTCTGGGGCCAACGTCCTGACTTTC.

The V call is TRBV7-2, the J call TRBJ1-1; no firm D call. The CDR3 runs 13 residues. The V gene lost 1 base and the J gene lost 5 bases, with 8 bases spanning the gap. CDR1 and CDR2 from the germline V gene are SGHTA and FQGNSA. The CDR3, as DNA: TGTGCCAGCAGCTTAGGCCGTTTAACTGAAGCTTTCTTT. It encodes CASSLGRLTEAFF. Filled out from reference TRBV7-2 and TRBJ1-1, the complete variable domain reads GAGVSQSPSNKVTEKGKDVELRCDPISGHTALYWYRQSLGQGLEFLIYFQGNSAPDKSGLPSDRFSAERTGGSVSTLTIQRTQQEDSAVYLCASSLGRLTEAFFGQGTRLTVV.

This clone appeared a few times. CDR3 DNA: TGTGCCAGCAGCCCTGTGTCGGGCTCTGGAAACACCATATATTTT. Protein sequence: CASSPVSGSGNTIYF. This chain joins TRBV7-6 and TRBJ1-3; unclear D gene. The CDR3 is made up of 15 amino acids. Germline V gene data show CDR1 as SGHVS and CDR2 as FNYEAQ. V was trimmed by 5 bases and J by 0 bases, leaving 11 bases between them.

This sequence joins TRBV5-6 and TRBJ2-3, with D tentatively TRBD1 or TRBD2 (5 bases each). This CDR3 has 14 residues. Germline loops: CDR1 SGHDT, CDR2 YYEEEE. Trimming cost V 4 bases and J 13 bases, with 22 bases left between them. The CDR3 loop is CASSHLPVPGGEYF. Written as DNA, the CDR3 is TGTGCCAGCAGCCACCTCCCTGTCCCTGGGGGAGAGTATTTT.

The chain uses TRBV28 and TRBJ1-5, with D unresolved. The CDR3 extends over 15 amino acids. The V end was cut by 3 bases, the J end by 3 bases, with 12 bases between. The V gene's germline CDR1 is MDHEN and CDR2 SYDVKM. The CDR3 DNA follows: TGTGCCAGCAGTTTCGTTCGGACTACCAATCAGCCCCAGCATTTT. As protein: CASSFVRTTNQPQHF.

V gene TRBV6-1 combines with J gene TRBJ2-7; D gene ambiguous. The germline V and J ends were trimmed by 2 bases and 9 bases, with 17 bases remaining between them. Germline values: CDR1 MNHNS, CDR2 SASEGT. This CDR3 spans 14 amino acids. The CDR3 sequence is CASSEMSGSGVQYF. The CDR3, as DNA: TGTGCCAGCAGTGAAATGTCGGGCTCAGGCGTGCAGTACTTC.

V gene TRBV11-2 combines with J gene TRBJ1-1; D perhaps matches TRBD1 (6 bases). This CDR3 region has 15 residues. Germline V CDR1 and CDR2: SGHAT, FQNNGV. Trimming removed 6 bases at V and 2 bases at J, with 16 bases between. CDR3 nucleotide sequence: TGTGCCAGCAGACCGATCACAGGGATCAACACTGAAGCTTTCTTT. Protein sequence: CASRPITGINTEAFF. Based on the CDR3 plus reference TRBV11-2 and TRBJ1-1, the full variable domain is EAGVAQSPRYKIIEKRQSVAFWCNPISGHATLYWYQQILGQGPKLLIQFQNNGVVDDSQLPKDRFSAERLKGVDSTLKIQPAKLEDSAVYLCASRPITGINTEAFFGQGTRLTVV.